This entry lists 7 T cell receptor beta chains sequenced from one sample in a study of cytotoxic CD8 clonotypes in ibrutinib-treated CLL. TCRdb keeps only in-frame clones here, not all; method: immunoSEQ multiplex PCR. The top ten hold 15% of the sample, which has 200,000 to 250,000 clones, under 75% seen once. The sample in question was PBMCs, obtained after 24 months of ibrutinib treatment. Receptor source: a human donor with chronic lymphocytic leukemia.

This clone occurred a few times. The chain links TRBV15 to TRBJ1-2; 8 nucleotides match TRBD1. The CDR3 extends over 15 amino acids. Looked up from germline, CDR1 is LNHNV and CDR2 is YYDKDF (reference sequence). Trimming removed 3 bases from V and 3 bases from J; junction bases left unmatched: 6. CDR3 protein: CATSSGQGAYYGYTF. CDR3 bases: TGTGCCACCAGCAGTGGACAGGGTGCGTACTATGGCTACACCTTC. The full variable domain, completed using reference TRBV15 and TRBJ1-2, is DAMVIQNPRYQVTQFGKPVTLSCSQTLNHNVMYWYQQKSSQAPKLLFHYYDKDFNNEADTPDNFQSRRPNTSFCFLDIRSPGLGDTAMYLCATSSGQGAYYGYTFGSGTRLTVV.

The chain couples TRBV7-6 to TRBJ2-1, with 12 bases lining up with TRBD2. The CDR3 is 15 residues long. The germline V gene encodes CDR1 SGHVS and CDR2 FNYEAQ. Unmatched junction bases numbered 6, after V lost 5 bases and J lost 7 bases. The CDR3 reads CASSPTSGSGNEQFF. DNA of the CDR3: TGTGCCAGCAGCCCGACTAGCGGGAGTGGGAATGAGCAGTTCTTC.

This rearrangement joins TRBV10-3 to TRBJ2-7; D gene unclear. This CDR3 is 12 amino acids long. Looked up from germline, CDR1 is ENHRY and CDR2 is SYGVKD. Trimming removed 6 bases from V and 6 bases from J, with 12 bases in between. The CDR3 is CAIRELEGEQYF. For the CDR3, the DNA is TGTGCCATCAGGGAATTAGAAGGCGAGCAGTACTTC.

The rearrangement joins TRBV4-1 to TRBJ2-5; D unresolved. The V end was cut by 2 bases, the J end by 5 bases, with 18 bases between. From germline, CDR1 is MGHRA and CDR2 YSYEKL. The CDR3 extends over 16 amino acids. The CDR3 region has the DNA TGCGCCAGCAGCCAAAATATTGTCGCCACCAGGGAGACCCAGTACTTC. Its translation is CASSQNIVATRETQYF.

This clone was seen a handful of times. This chain uses TRBV9 with TRBJ2-7, with D possibly TRBD2 on 5 matching bases. From germline, CDR1 is SGDLS and CDR2 YYNGEE. The V gene lost 0 bases and the J gene lost 5 bases, with 18 bases spanning the gap. The CDR3 runs to 16 residues. CDR3 bases: TGTGCCAGCAGCGTAGGGGCCCGGGGTAGTCGCGACGAGCAGTACTTC. This translates into CASSVGARGSRDEQYF.

This clone was seen ten or more times. This chain connects TRBV29-1 to TRBJ1-1; D is unclear. The V gene lost 3 bases and the J gene lost 1 base, with 3 bases spanning the gap. The CDR3 totals 11 residues. Germline loops: CDR1 SQVTM, CDR2 ANQGSEA. The DNA for the CDR3 is TGCAGCGTTGACGGGAACACTGAAGCTTTCTTT. Amino acid sequence: CSVDGNTEAFF.

The chain recombines TRBV14 with TRBJ1-2, with D possibly matching TRBD1 (6 bases). The CDR3 is made up of 12 amino acids. CDR1 is SGHDN, CDR2 FVKESK, per germline. V was clipped by 4 bases and J by 8 bases, with 11 bases between them. The CDR3 loop is CASSPGHQGYTF. The CDR3 coding sequence is TGTGCCAGCAGCCCGGGACATCAAGGCTACACCTTC.